These T cell receptor beta chains were read from a single sample in a study of T-cell reconstitution after alpha-beta-depleted transplantation in children. TCRdb re-called the PCR reads with MiXCR, one entry per CDR3 protein. Among more than 400,000 distinct CDR3 sequences listed, roughly 11% were seen once. The source material was PBMCs, mostly from graft donor cells, sampled 180 days after TCRalphabeta/CD19-depleted stem cell transplant. These receptors originate from a female patient under 10 years old who had a stem cell transplant for aplastic anemia, so the T cells may come from the graft donor. Each CDR3 is given with its conserved first and last residue. Fields, in order: D gene, clone size, J gene, V gene, CDR3 protein, CDR3 DNA. A D gene is named only where the DNA matches it firmly. Clone size, where shown, is once, few, many, or a class for clones that have expanded.

d_call: TRBD2
clone_size: NA
j_call: TRBJ2-7
v_call: TRBV10-3
cdr3_aa: CAISESGLAGGFFYEQYF
cdr3_nt: TGTGCCATCAGTGAGTCTGGGCTAGCGGGAGGGTTTTTCTACGAGCAGTACTTC

d_call: NA
clone_size: few
j_call: TRBJ1-2
v_call: TRBV7-2
cdr3_aa: CASNHHNNYGYTF
cdr3_nt: TGTGCCAGCAACCACCACAACAACTATGGCTACACCTTC

d_call: TRBD1
clone_size: few
j_call: TRBJ2-3
v_call: TRBV10-3
cdr3_aa: CAISEVFGTGTDTQYF
cdr3_nt: TGTGCCATCAGTGAGGTGTTCGGGACAGGCACAGATACGCAGTATTTT

d_call: TRBD2
clone_size: NA
j_call: TRBJ2-7
v_call: TRBV7-9
cdr3_aa: CASSLGGLEGEQYF
cdr3_nt: TGTGCCAGCAGCTTAGGGGGACTAGAAGGCGAGCAGTACTTC

d_call: NA
clone_size: NA
j_call: TRBJ1-2
v_call: TRBV27
cdr3_aa: CASSRIRGSPDGYTF
cdr3_nt: TGTGCCAGCAGTCGTATCAGGGGAAGTCCTGATGGCTACACCTTC

d_call: NA
clone_size: NA
j_call: TRBJ2-1
v_call: TRBV4-2
cdr3_aa: CASSQDTRGFNEQFF
cdr3_nt: TGTGCCAGCAGCCAAGATACCAGGGGATTCAATGAGCAGTTCTTC

d_call: TRBD2
clone_size: few
j_call: TRBJ2-3
v_call: TRBV4-1
cdr3_aa: CASSQAWTSGNSDTQYF
cdr3_nt: TGCGCCAGCAGCCAAGCCTGGACTAGCGGAAACTCAGATACGCAGTATTTT

d_call: NA
clone_size: NA
j_call: TRBJ2-3
v_call: TRBV5-5
cdr3_aa: CASSPHRGASTDTQYF
cdr3_nt: TGTGCCAGCAGCCCACACCGGGGGGCAAGCACAGATACGCAGTATTTT

d_call: NA
clone_size: NA
j_call: TRBJ1-6
v_call: TRBV2
cdr3_aa: CASSNQGGSYNSPLHF
cdr3_nt: TGTGCCAGCAGTAACCAAGGTGGCTCCTATAATTCACCCCTCCACTTT

d_call: TRBD1
clone_size: few
j_call: TRBJ1-2
v_call: TRBV5-1
cdr3_aa: CASSNRGYGYTF
cdr3_nt: TGCGCCAGCAGCAACAGGGGCTATGGCTACACCTTC

d_call: NA
clone_size: many
j_call: TRBJ2-7
v_call: TRBV12-3/TRBV12-4
cdr3_aa: CASSPETGYEQYF
cdr3_nt: TGTGCCAGCAGTCCCGAGACTGGTTATGAGCAGTACTTC

d_call: NA
clone_size: many
j_call: TRBJ2-5
v_call: TRBV4-2
cdr3_aa: CASSQGFRQETQYF
cdr3_nt: TGTGCCAGCAGCCAAGGCTTTAGACAAGAGACCCAGTACTTC

d_call: TRBD2
clone_size: few
j_call: TRBJ2-1
v_call: TRBV28
cdr3_aa: CASSAGGPYEQFF
cdr3_nt: TGTGCCAGCAGTGCGGGAGGGCCCTATGAGCAGTTCTTC

d_call: TRBD2
clone_size: many
j_call: TRBJ2-1
v_call: TRBV20-1
cdr3_aa: CSAGRLAGVGNEQFF
cdr3_nt: TGCAGTGCTGGAAGACTAGCGGGAGTGGGTAATGAGCAGTTCTTC

d_call: NA
clone_size: NA
j_call: TRBJ2-3
v_call: TRBV4-1
cdr3_aa: CASSHPDGVTDTQYF
cdr3_nt: TGCGCCAGCAGCCACCCCGACGGAGTCACAGATACGCAGTATTTT

d_call: TRBD2
clone_size: NA
j_call: TRBJ2-3
v_call: TRBV11-1
cdr3_aa: CASSLVRLPHSGADADTQYF
cdr3_nt: TGTGCCAGCAGCTTAGTACGACTTCCACATAGCGGGGCGGACGCAGATACGCAGTATTTT

d_call: TRBD2
clone_size: NA
j_call: TRBJ2-5
v_call: TRBV24-1
cdr3_aa: CATSDPSGSWETQYF
cdr3_nt: TGTGCCACCAGTGACCCTAGCGGGAGTTGGGAGACCCAGTACTTC

d_call: NA
clone_size: NA
j_call: TRBJ2-3
v_call: TRBV14
cdr3_aa: CASSAVRDTQYF
cdr3_nt: TGTGCCAGCAGCGCAGTTCGAGATACGCAGTATTTT

d_call: NA
clone_size: few
j_call: TRBJ1-6
v_call: TRBV6-2/TRBV6-3
cdr3_aa: CASSYSAGSSSYNSPLHF
cdr3_nt: TGTGCCAGCAGTTACTCAGCAGGGTCGAGCTCCTATAATTCACCCCTCCACTTT

d_call: NA
clone_size: few
j_call: TRBJ2-2
v_call: TRBV5-1
cdr3_aa: CASCPPLRGPNTGELFF
cdr3_nt: TGCGCCAGCTGTCCCCCCCTGAGGGGCCCGAACACCGGGGAGCTGTTTTTT

d_call: TRBD1
clone_size: few
j_call: TRBJ1-1
v_call: TRBV7-2
cdr3_aa: CASSFWGQGSEAFF
cdr3_nt: TGTGCCAGCAGCTTCTGGGGACAGGGCTCCGAAGCTTTCTTT

d_call: TRBD1
clone_size: many
j_call: TRBJ2-7
v_call: TRBV7-8
cdr3_aa: CASSPLGQGYSYEQYF
cdr3_nt: TGTGCCAGCAGCCCCCTCGGACAGGGTTACTCCTACGAGCAGTACTTC

d_call: NA
clone_size: many
j_call: TRBJ2-7
v_call: TRBV12-3/TRBV12-4
cdr3_aa: CASSLKPIEQYF
cdr3_nt: TGTGCCAGCAGCTTAAAGCCTATCGAGCAGTACTTC

d_call: NA
clone_size: few
j_call: TRBJ2-2
v_call: TRBV29-1
cdr3_aa: CSVGRWDTGELFF
cdr3_nt: TGCAGCGTTGGACGGTGGGACACCGGGGAGCTGTTTTTT

d_call: NA
clone_size: many
j_call: TRBJ2-1
v_call: TRBV5-1
cdr3_aa: CASRRRSDEQFF
cdr3_nt: TGCGCCAGCAGACGTCGGAGCGATGAGCAGTTCTTC

d_call: TRBD1
clone_size: few
j_call: TRBJ1-6
v_call: TRBV28
cdr3_aa: CASSSGTGASSYNSPLHF
cdr3_nt: TGTGCCAGCAGCTCCGGGACAGGAGCGAGCTCCTATAATTCACCCCTCCACTTT

d_call: NA
clone_size: NA
j_call: TRBJ2-7
v_call: TRBV7-2
cdr3_aa: CASSSDMWSSYEQYF
cdr3_nt: TGTGCCAGCAGCTCCGACATGTGGAGCTCCTACGAGCAGTACTTC

d_call: TRBD1
clone_size: few
j_call: TRBJ1-5
v_call: TRBV15
cdr3_aa: CATKKSGQGRQPQHF
cdr3_nt: TGTGCCACCAAAAAGAGTGGACAGGGTAGGCAGCCCCAGCATTTT